This TCR beta chain was sequenced during a study of T cell responses to AZD1222 COVID-19 vaccine. Study-wide results and caveats: Of the AZD1222 recipients, only 5 to 7 were seropositive at baseline. CD4 TCRs covered the whole spike, strongest at regions 160-218 and 743-854.

The germline gives CDR1 LNHDA, CDR2 SQIVND (reference sequence). Trimming at V came to 5 bases and at J to 2 bases, leaving 8 bases not matched to a gene. The CDR3 spans 16 residues. Note on this clone: Its specificity is unknown.

Using immunoSEQ multiplex PCR, the repertoire was profiled, and TCRdb retains in-frame clones only, with some absent. The data contain about 120,000 clones, roughly 88% of them singletons. Source: peripheral blood, taken on day 0 of AZD1222 vaccination. This clonotype was obtained from an adult in good health. V usage is TRBV19 and J usage is TRBJ1-3, with 8 nucleotides matching TRBD1. Written as DNA, the CDR3 is TGTGCCAGTAGTCCAGGACAGGGAAGTCCTGGAAACACCATATATTTT. Translation gives CASSPGQGSPGNTIYF.